This T cell receptor (beta chain) comes out of a study of siplizumab effects on memory and regulatory T cells. Using immunoSEQ multiplex PCR, the repertoire was profiled, and TCRdb retains in-frame clones only, with some absent. The data contain some 88,000 clones, 85% to 90% of them singletons. This clone was detected only once. The germline gives CDR1 LNHNV, CDR2 YYDKDF (reference sequence). This CDR3 is built from 16 residues. V trimming: 4 bases; J trimming: 0 bases; junction bases outside the gene matches: 6. The sequenced sample was CD4+ T cells sorted from blood. The sequence was collected from a human donor in good health. The chain combines TRBV15 with TRBJ1-3; 7 bases fit TRBD1. The CDR3, as DNA: TGTGCCACCAGCACGGACAGGAGTGGCTCTGGAAACACCATATATTTT. It is translated as CATSTDRSGSGNTIYF.